This T cell receptor (beta chain) was observed in a study of cytomegalovirus exposure and HLA in healthy donors. Amplification used 60 Vbeta primers and 13 Jbeta primers. Sequencing used immunoSEQ multiplex PCR; TCRdb keeps in-frame clones, though not all of them. The sample yields 100,000 to 150,000 clones, 74% seen once. The CDR3 covers 18 residues. After removal of 0 bases from V and 7 bases from J, the junction contained 6 bases not matched to a gene. CDR1 and CDR2 (germline): SGDLS, YYNGEE. As to this clone: Its antigen is still unknown.

Broader study findings: Based on reports, TCR beta sequences accurately predicted HLA-A and HLA-B alleles for most subjects.

The gene calls are TRBV9 and TRBJ2-2, with 16 bases fitting TRBD2. Sequenced sample: PBMCs. The sequence derives from a male donor in good health and CMV-seronegative. Here the CDR3 reads CASSVAPGLAGGVGELFF. The CDR3 DNA follows: TGTGCCAGCAGCGTAGCGCCGGGACTAGCGGGGGGGGTCGGGGAGCTGTTTTTT.